These 3 T cell receptor beta chains share one sample of origin, sequenced in a study of CD8+ T cells in alopecia areata. This sample's treatment: oral pan-JAK inhibitor, 5-10 mg twice daily. RNA was extracted and reverse transcribed into cDNA as the sequencing template. Profiled with immunoSEQ multiplex PCR; TCRdb holds only in-frame clones, not every one. The sample yields 150,000 to 200,000 clones, roughly 50% seen once. The sample in question was CD8+ T cells sorted from blood, obtained at week 24, from a patient treated with tofacitinib. The receptor set was obtained from a human donor with alopecia areata.

The V call is TRBV5-1, the J call TRBJ2-1; tentatively, D is TRBD1 (6 bases). Germline CDR1 and CDR2: SGHRS and YFSETQ. The CDR3 contains 17 residues. V lost 0 bases and J lost 0, with 13 bases in between. CDR3 in DNA: TGCGCCAGCAGCTTGGCCCCCACAGGGCTCTCCTACAATGAGCAGTTCTTC. Amino acid sequence: CASSLAPTGLSYNEQFF.

V and J are TRBV19 and TRBJ2-3; D perhaps matches TRBD1 (5 bases). CDR1 is LNHDA and CDR2 is SQIVND in the germline V gene (reference sequence). Trimming left V 3 bases short and J 0 bases short, with 7 bases between. The CDR3 loop spans 14 amino acids. The CDR3 bases are TGTGCCAGTAGTATCGACAGTAGCACAGATACGCAGTATTTT. It encodes CASSIDSSTDTQYF.

Comments on this clone: No conserved phenylalanine or tryptophan is present at the end of the CDR3, so a read error is the likely explanation. It is unclear where the CDR3 begins or ends on the DNA, so no DNA is shown, and the CDR3 is as TCRdb lists it. The V and J genes are TRBV5-1 and TRBJ2-3. CDR1 SGHRS and CDR2 YFSETQ come from the germline V gene. The CDR3 spans 10 amino acids, including both terminal residues. The CDR3 protein is CASSPYGVPS.